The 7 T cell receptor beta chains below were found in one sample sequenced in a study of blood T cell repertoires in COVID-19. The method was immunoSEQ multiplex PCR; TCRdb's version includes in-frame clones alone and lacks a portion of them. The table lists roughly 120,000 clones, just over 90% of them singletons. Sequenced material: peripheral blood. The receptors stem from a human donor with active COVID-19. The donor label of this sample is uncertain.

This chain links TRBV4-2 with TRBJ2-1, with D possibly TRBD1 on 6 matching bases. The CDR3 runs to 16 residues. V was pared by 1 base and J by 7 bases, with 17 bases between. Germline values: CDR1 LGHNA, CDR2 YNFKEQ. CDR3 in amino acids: CASSQAVQGPVNEQFF. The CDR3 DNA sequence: TGTGCCAGCAGCCAAGCGGTACAGGGCCCAGTGAATGAGCAGTTCTTC.

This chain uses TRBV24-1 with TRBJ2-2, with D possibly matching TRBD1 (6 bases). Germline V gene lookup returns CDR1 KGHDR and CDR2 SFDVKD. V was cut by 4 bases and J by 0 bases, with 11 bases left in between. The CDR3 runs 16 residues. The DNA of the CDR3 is TGTGCCACCAGTGAATCCGGGACACCGAACACCGGGGAGCTGTTTTTT. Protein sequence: CATSESGTPNTGELFF.

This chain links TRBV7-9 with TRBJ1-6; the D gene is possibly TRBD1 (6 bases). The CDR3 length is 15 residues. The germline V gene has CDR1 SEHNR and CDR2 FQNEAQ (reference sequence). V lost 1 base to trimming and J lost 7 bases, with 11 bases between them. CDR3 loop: CASSLDRVGNSPLHF. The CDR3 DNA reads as TGTGCCAGCAGCTTAGACAGGGTGGGGAATTCACCCCTCCACTTT.

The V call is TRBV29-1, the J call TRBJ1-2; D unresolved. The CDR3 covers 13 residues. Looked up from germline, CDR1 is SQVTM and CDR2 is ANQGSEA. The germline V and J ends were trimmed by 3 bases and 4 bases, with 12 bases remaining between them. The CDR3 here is CSVEEGSLYGYTF. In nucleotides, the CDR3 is TGCAGCGTTGAGGAGGGATCCCTCTATGGCTACACCTTC.

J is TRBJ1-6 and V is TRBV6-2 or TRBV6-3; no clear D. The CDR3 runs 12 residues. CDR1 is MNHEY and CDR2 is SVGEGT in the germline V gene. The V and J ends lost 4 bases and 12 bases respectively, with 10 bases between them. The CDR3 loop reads CASSWRSLPLHF. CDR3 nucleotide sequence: TGTGCCAGCAGTTGGCGGTCTTTACCCCTCCACTTT.

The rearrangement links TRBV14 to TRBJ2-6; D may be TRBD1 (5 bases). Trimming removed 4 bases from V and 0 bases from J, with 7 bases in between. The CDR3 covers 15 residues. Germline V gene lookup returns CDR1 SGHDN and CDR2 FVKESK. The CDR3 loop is CASSRQSSGANVLTF. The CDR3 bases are TGTGCCAGCAGCCGACAGAGCTCTGGGGCCAACGTCCTGACTTTC.

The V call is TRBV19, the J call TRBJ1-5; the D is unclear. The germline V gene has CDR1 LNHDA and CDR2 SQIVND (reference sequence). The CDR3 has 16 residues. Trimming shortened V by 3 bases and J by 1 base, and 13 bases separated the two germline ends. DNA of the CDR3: TGTGCCAGTAGTATTCGGGGAATGAGGAGCAATCAGCCCCAGCATTTT. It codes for CASSIRGMRSNQPQHF. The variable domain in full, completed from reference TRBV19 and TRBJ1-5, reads DGGITQSPKYLFRKEGQNVTLSCEQNLNHDAMYWYRQDPGQGLRLIYYSQIVNDFQKGDIAEGYSVSREKKESFPLTVTSAQKNPTAFYLCASSIRGMRSNQPQHFGDGTRLSIL.